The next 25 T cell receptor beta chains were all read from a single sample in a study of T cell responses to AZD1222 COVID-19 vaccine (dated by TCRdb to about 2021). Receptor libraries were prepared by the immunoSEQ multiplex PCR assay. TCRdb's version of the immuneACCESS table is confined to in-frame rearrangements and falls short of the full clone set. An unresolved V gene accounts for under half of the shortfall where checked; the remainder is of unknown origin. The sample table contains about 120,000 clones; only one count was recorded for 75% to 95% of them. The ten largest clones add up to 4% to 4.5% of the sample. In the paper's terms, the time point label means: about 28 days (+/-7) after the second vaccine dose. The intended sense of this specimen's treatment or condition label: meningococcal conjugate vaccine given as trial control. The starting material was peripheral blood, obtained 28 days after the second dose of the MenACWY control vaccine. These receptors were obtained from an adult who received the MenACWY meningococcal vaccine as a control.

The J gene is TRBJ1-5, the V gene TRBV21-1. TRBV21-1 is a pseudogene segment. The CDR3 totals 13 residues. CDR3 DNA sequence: TGTGCCAGCAGCAAAGGGAGGGATCAGCCCCAGCATTTT. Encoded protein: CASSKGRDQPQHF.

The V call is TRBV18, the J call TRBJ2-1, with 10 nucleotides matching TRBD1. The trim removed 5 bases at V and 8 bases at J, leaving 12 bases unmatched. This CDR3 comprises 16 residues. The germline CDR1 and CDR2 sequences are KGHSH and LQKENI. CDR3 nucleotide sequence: TGTGCCAGCTCAACCAAGACAGGGGGCACAATCTATGAGCAGTTCTTC. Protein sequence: CASSTKTGGTIYEQFF. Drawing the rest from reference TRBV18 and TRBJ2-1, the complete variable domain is NAGVMQNPRHLVRRRGQEARLRCSPMKGHSHVYWYRQLPEEGLKFMVYLQKENIIDESGMPKERFSAEFPKEGPSILRIQQVVRGDSAAYFCASSTKTGGTIYEQFFGPGTRLTVL.

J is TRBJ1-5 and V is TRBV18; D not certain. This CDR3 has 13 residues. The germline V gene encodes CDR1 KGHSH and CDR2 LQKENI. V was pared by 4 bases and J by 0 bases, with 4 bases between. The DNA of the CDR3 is TGTGCCAGCTCACGGAGTAGCAATCAGCCCCAGCATTTT. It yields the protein CASSRSSNQPQHF.

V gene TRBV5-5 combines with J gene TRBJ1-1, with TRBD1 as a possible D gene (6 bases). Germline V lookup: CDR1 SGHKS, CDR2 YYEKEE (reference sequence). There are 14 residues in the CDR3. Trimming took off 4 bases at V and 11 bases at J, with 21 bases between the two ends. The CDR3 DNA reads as TGTGCCAGCAGCAAAAAAACAGGGATCGACGGGGCTTTCTTT. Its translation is CASSKKTGIDGAFF.

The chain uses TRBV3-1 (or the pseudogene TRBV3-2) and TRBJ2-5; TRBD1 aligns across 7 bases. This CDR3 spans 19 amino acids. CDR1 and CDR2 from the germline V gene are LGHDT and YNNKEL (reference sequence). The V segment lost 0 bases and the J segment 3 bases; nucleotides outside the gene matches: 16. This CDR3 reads CASSQDKLAWGQFEETQYF. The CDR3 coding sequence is TGTGCCAGCAGCCAAGATAAGTTAGCTTGGGGACAGTTCGAAGAGACCCAGTACTTC.

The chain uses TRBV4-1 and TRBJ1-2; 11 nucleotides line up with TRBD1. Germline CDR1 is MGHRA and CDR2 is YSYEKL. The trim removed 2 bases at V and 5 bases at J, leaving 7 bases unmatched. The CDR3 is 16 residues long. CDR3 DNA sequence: TGCGCCAGCAGCCAACCGGGACAGGGGGGTATATATGGCTACACCTTC. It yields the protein CASSQPGQGGIYGYTF.

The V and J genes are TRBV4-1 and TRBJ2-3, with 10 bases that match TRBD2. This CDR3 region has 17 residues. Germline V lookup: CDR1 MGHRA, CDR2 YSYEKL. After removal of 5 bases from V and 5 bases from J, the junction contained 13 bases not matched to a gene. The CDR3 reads CASSTFPKRGGLDTQYF. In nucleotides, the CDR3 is TGCGCCAGCAGCACGTTCCCCAAGCGGGGGGGCCTAGATACGCAGTATTTT.

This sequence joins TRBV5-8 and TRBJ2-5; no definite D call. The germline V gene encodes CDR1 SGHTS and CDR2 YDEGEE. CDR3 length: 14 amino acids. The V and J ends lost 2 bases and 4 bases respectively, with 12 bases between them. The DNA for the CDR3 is TGTGCCAGCAGCTTAAAGACGTTCCGAGAGACCCAGTACTTC. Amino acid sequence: CASSLKTFRETQYF.

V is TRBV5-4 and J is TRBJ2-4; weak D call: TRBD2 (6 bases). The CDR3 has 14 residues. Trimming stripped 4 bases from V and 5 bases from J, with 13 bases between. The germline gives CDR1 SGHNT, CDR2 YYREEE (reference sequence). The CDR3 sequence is CASSRPGGENIQYF. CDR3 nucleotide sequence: TGTGCCAGCAGCCGCCCAGGAGGGGAAAACATTCAGTACTTC.

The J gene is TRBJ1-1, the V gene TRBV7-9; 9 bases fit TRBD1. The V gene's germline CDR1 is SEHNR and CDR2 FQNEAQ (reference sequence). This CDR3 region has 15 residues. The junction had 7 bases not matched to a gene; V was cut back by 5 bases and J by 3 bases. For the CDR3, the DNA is TGTGCCAGCAGCCGGGACAGGGAGGGGGACACTGAAGCTTTCTTT. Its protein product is CASSRDREGDTEAFF.

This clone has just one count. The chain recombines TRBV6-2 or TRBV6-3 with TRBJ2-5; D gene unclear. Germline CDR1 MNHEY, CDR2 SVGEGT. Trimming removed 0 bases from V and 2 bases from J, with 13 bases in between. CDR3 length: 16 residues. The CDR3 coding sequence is TGTGCCAGCAGTTACTCCTTCGTGGGTATGCAAGAGACCCAGTACTTC. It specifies CASSYSFVGMQETQYF.

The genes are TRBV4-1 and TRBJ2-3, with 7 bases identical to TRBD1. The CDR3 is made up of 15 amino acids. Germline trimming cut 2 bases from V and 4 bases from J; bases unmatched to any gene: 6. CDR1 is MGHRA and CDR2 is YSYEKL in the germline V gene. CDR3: CASSQYPGGADTQYF. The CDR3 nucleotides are TGCGCCAGCAGCCAATACCCAGGGGGTGCAGATACGCAGTATTTT.

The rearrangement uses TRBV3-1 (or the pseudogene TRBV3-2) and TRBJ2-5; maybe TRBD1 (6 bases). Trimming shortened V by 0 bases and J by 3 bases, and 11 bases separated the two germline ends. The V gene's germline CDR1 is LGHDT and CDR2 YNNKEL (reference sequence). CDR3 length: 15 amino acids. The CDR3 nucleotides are TGTGCCAGCAGCCAAGACCCCGGACAGAAAGAGACCCAGTACTTC. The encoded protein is CASSQDPGQKETQYF.

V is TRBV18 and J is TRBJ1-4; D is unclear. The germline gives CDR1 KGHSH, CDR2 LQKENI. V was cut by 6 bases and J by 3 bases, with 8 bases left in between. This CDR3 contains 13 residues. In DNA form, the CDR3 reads TGTGCCAGCTCCCTCGATGCTAATGAAAAACTGTTTTTT. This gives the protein CASSLDANEKLFF.

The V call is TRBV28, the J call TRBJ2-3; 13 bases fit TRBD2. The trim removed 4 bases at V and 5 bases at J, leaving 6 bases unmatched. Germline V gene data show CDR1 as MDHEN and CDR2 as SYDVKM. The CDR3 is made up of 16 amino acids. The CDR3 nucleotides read TGTGCCAGCAGTTCTCCGGGACTAGCGGGATTAGATACGCAGTATTTT. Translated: CASSSPGLAGLDTQYF.

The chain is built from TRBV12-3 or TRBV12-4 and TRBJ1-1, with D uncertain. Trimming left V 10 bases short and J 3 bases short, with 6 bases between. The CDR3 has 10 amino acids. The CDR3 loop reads CATGDTEAFF. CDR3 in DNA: TGTGCCACAGGCGACACTGAAGCTTTCTTT.

CDR3 sequence (DNA): TGTGCCAGCAGTTATAGCGGGAAGAGGCAAGAGACCCAGTACTTC. Its translation is CASSYSGKRQETQYF. The chain recombines TRBV28 with TRBJ2-5; 8 bases fit TRBD2. The CDR3 length is 15 residues. Germline V gives CDR1 MDHEN, CDR2 SYDVKM. J lost 2 bases, V lost 4 bases, and 6 bases had no gene match.

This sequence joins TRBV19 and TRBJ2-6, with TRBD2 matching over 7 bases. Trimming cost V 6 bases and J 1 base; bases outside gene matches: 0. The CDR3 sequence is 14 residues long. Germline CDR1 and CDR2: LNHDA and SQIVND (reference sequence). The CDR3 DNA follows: TGTGCCAGTAGCGGGGGGTCTGGGGCCAACGTCCTGACTTTC. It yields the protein CASSGGSGANVLTF.

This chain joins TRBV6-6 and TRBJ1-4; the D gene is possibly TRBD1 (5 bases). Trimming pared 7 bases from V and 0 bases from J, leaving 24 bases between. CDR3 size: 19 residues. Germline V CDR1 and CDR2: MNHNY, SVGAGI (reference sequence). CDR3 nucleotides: TGTGCCAGCACCTACACCGCTGGGTCGACAGCCACAACTAATGAAAAACTGTTTTTT. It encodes CASTYTAGSTATTNEKLFF.

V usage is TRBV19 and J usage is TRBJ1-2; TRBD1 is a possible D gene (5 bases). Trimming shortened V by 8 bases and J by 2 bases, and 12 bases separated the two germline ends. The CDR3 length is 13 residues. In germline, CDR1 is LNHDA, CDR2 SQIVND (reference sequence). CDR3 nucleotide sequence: TGTGCCAGTCGCCTCGGGGGAAACTATGGCTACACCTTC. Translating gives CASRLGGNYGYTF.

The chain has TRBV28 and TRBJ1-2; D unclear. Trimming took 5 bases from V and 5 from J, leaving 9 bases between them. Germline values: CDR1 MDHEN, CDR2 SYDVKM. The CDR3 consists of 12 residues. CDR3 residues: CASSKGIYGYTF. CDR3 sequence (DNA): TGTGCCAGCAGTAAAGGGATTTATGGCTACACCTTC.

CDR3 in DNA: TGTGCCAGCAGCCCGGCCGGCCTACAAGAGACCCAGTACTTC. Translated: CASSPAGLQETQYF. This sequence joins TRBV11-2 and TRBJ2-5; no reliable D call. Germline-derived CDR1 and CDR2 are SGHAT and FQNNGV. The CDR3 extends over 14 amino acids. Trimming cost V 5 bases and J 2 bases, with 12 bases left between them.

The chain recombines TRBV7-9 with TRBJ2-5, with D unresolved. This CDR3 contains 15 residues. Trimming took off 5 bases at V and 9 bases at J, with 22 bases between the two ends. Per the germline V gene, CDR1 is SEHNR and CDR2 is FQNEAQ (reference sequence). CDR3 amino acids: CASSDGFGPMGSQYF. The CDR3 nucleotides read TGTGCCAGCAGCGACGGGTTTGGACCAATGGGGTCCCAGTACTTC. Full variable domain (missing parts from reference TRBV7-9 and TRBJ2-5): DTGVSQNPRHKITKRGQNVTFRCDPISEHNRLYWYRQTLGQGPEFLTYFQNEAQLEKSRLLSDRFSAERPKGSFSTLEIQRTEQGDSAMYLCASSDGFGPMGSQYFGPGTRLLVL.

The CDR3 DNA reads as TGCGCCAGCAGCTTCACGGACAGGGAAGGGAATGAGCAGTTCTTC. Translating it yields CASSFTDREGNEQFF. The V gene is TRBV5-1, the J gene TRBJ2-1; 8 nucleotides line up with TRBD1. V lost 2 bases and J lost 7; bases outside the gene matches: 8. Germline CDR1 is SGHRS and CDR2 is YFSETQ. The CDR3 is made up of 15 amino acids.

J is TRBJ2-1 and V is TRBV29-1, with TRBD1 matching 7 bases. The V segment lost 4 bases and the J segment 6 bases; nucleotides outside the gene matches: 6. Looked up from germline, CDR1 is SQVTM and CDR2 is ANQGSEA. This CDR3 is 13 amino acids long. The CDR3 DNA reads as TGCAGCGTTGCACAGGGGACAATCAATGAGCAGTTCTTC. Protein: CSVAQGTINEQFF.